Presented here are 10 T cell receptor beta chains from one specimen sequenced in a study of blood T cell repertoires in COVID-19. Repertoires were generated with immunoSEQ multiplex PCR, while TCRdb's copy carries only in-frame clones and drops some. Counted here are under 95,000 clones, about 80% occurring once; the ten biggest clones make up over 5.5%. Sequenced input: peripheral blood. These receptors all come from a man aged 45-65 years with active or convalescent COVID-19.

This clone turned up a few times. DNA for the CDR3: TGTGCCAGCAGCCTGCCGACTGATTACAATGAGCAGTTCTTC. Its protein product is CASSLPTDYNEQFF. The chain recombines TRBV5-5 with TRBJ2-1, with D hard to call. The CDR3 covers 14 residues. The V gene's germline CDR1 is SGHKS and CDR2 YYEKEE (reference sequence). Trimming stripped 4 bases from V and 4 bases from J, with 12 bases between.

J is TRBJ2-5 and V is TRBV15; 7 nucleotides agree with TRBD2. With V trimmed by 0 bases and J by 7 bases, 8 bases remained unmatched. CDR1 is LNHNV and CDR2 is YYDKDF in the germline V gene (reference sequence). The CDR3 has 15 residues. Here the CDR3 reads CATSRDGGEWGTQYF. The CDR3 DNA sequence: TGTGCCACCAGCAGAGATGGGGGGGAATGGGGGACCCAGTACTTC. Combining the CDR3 with reference TRBV15 and TRBJ2-5 gives the whole variable domain DAMVIQNPRYQVTQFGKPVTLSCSQTLNHNVMYWYQQKSSQAPKLLFHYYDKDFNNEADTPDNFQSRRPNTSFCFLDIRSPGLGDTAMYLCATSRDGGEWGTQYFGPGTRLLVL.

This chain uses TRBV9 with TRBJ2-2; tentatively, D is TRBD1 (5 bases). CDR3 length equals 15 residues. V was clipped by 3 bases and J by 6 bases, with 15 bases between them. Per the germline V gene, CDR1 is SGDLS and CDR2 is YYNGEE. This CDR3 reads CASSAQHPTAGELFF. CDR3 nucleotide sequence: TGTGCCAGCAGCGCGCAACACCCGACAGCCGGGGAGCTGTTTTTT.

The chain is built from TRBV2 and TRBJ1-1; perhaps TRBD1 as D (6 bases). The CDR3 totals 14 residues. Germline V lookup: CDR1 SNHLY, CDR2 FYNNEI. V was trimmed by 10 bases and J by 4 bases, leaving 19 bases between them. DNA of the CDR3: TGTGCCACCAGGAACCCGTCAGGGGCCACTGAAGCTTTCTTT. Its protein is CATRNPSGATEAFF. Together with reference TRBV2 and TRBJ1-1, the CDR3 gives the full variable domain: EPEVTQTPSHQVTQMGQEVILRCVPISNHLYFYWYRQILGQKVEFLVSFYNNEISEKSEIFDDQFSVERPDGSNFTLKIRSTKLEDSAMYFCATRNPSGATEAFFGQGTRLTVV.

The chain has TRBV18 and TRBJ1-1; D gene uncertain. CDR3 length equals 13 residues. The V end lost 5 bases, the J end lost 3 bases, and 10 bases lay between the germline ends. Germline CDR1 reads KGHSH; CDR2 reads LQKENI. Written as DNA, the CDR3 is TGTGCCAGCTCAGCGGGCGGGGACACTGAAGCTTTCTTT. Translated: CASSAGGDTEAFF.

The gene calls are TRBV19 and TRBJ1-5; TRBD1 might be the D (5 bases). Germline-derived CDR1 and CDR2 are LNHDA and SQIVND (reference sequence). Trimming stripped 7 bases from V and 5 bases from J, with 18 bases between. CDR3 length equals 15 residues. This CDR3 is CASTLGVGGYQPQHF. The CDR3 region has the DNA TGTGCCAGTACCTTGGGGGTTGGAGGGTATCAGCCCCAGCATTTT.

The chain is built from TRBV11-2 and TRBJ1-6; D gene uncertain. Trimming cost V 5 bases and J 15 bases, with 14 bases left between them. Per germline, CDR1 SGHAT and CDR2 FQNNGV. The CDR3 runs to 12 residues. In DNA, the CDR3 is TGTGCCAGCAGCACCGGCGGGGAGGTCCTCCACTTT. It is translated as CASSTGGEVLHF.

This clone was counted a single time. V and J are TRBV6-1 and TRBJ2-7; TRBD1 matches 9 bases. The CDR3 has 15 residues. Germline lookup yields CDR1 MNHNS and CDR2 SASEGT. V was clipped by 0 bases and J by 3 bases; unmatched bases: 3. CDR3 in DNA: TGTGCCAGCAGTGAAGCCGGGACAGGGATCTACGAGCAGTACTTC. It encodes CASSEAGTGIYEQYF.

The V gene is TRBV21-1, the J gene TRBJ2-7; no DNA check was done on the table's D call, TRBD2. TRBV21-1 is reported as a pseudogene. The CDR3 loop spans 13 amino acids. DNA for the CDR3: TGTGCCAGCAGCAAGACTAGTGGAAACGAGCAGTACTTC. The encoded protein is CASSKTSGNEQYF.

The rearrangement joins TRBV3-1 (or the pseudogene TRBV3-2) to TRBJ2-5; TRBD1 agrees at 8 bases. In germline, CDR1 is LGHDT, CDR2 YNNKEL (reference sequence). This CDR3 is 15 amino acids long. Germline trimming cut 1 base from V and 4 bases from J; bases unmatched to any gene: 5. The CDR3 sequence is CASSQGRQGSETQYF. The CDR3 coding sequence is TGTGCCAGCAGCCAAGGAAGACAGGGGTCAGAGACCCAGTACTTC.